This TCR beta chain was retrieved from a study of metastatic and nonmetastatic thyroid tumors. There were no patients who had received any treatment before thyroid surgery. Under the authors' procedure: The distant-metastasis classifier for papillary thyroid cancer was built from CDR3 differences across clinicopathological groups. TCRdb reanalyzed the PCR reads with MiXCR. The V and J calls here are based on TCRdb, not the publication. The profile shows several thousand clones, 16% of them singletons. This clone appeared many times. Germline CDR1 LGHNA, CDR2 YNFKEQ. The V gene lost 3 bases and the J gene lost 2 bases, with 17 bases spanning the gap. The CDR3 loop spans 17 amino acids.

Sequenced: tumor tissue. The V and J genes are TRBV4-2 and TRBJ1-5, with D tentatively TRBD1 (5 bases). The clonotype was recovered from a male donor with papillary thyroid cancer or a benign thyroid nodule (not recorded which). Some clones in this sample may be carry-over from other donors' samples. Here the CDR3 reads CASSHGGPGGGNQPQHF. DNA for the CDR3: TGTGCCAGCAGCCATGGTGGCCCCGGAGGGGGCAATCAGCCCCAGCATTTT.